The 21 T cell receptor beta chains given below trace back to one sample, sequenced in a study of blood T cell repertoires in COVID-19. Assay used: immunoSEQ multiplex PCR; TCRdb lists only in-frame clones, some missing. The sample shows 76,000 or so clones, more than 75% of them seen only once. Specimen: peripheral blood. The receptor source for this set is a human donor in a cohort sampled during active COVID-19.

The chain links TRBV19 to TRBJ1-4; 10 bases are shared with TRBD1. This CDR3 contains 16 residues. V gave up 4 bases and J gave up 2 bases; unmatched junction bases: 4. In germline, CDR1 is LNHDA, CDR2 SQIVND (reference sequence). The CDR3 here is CASSTLTGGTNEKLFF. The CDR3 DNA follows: TGTGCCAGTAGTACCCTGACAGGGGGCACTAATGAAAAACTGTTTTTT.

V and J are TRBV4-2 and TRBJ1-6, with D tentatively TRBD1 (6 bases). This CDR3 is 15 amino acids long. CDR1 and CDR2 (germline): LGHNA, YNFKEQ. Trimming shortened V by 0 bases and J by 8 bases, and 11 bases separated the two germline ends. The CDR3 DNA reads TGTGCCAGCAGCCAAGATGGAGCAGGGGATTCACCCCTCCACTTT. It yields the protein CASSQDGAGDSPLHF.

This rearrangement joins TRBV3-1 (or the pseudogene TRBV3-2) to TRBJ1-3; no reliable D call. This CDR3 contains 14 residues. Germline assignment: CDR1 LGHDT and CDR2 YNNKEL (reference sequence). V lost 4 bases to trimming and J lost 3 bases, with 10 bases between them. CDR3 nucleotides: TGTGCCAGCAGCCCCAGGACTCTTGGAAACACCATATATTTT. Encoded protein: CASSPRTLGNTIYF.

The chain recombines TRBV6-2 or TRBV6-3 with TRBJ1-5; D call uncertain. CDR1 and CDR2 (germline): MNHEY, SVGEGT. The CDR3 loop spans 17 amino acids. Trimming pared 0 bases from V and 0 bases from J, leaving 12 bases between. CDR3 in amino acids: CASSYSISTDSNQPQHF. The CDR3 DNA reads TGTGCCAGCAGTTACTCGATATCTACAGATAGCAATCAGCCCCAGCATTTT.

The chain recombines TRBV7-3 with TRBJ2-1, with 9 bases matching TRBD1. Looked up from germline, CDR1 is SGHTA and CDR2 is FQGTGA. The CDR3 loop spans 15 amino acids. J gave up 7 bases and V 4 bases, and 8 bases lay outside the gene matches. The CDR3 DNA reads TGTGCCAGCAGCTCCGGACAGGGGCGGTGGAATGAGCAGTTCTTC. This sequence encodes CASSSGQGRWNEQFF. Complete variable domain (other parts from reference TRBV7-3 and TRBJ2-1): GAGVSQTPSNKVTEKGKYVELRCDPISGHTALYWYRQSLGQGPEFLIYFQGTGAADDSGLPNDRFFAVRPEGSVSTLKIQRTERGDSAVYLCASSSGQGRWNEQFFGPGTRLTVL.

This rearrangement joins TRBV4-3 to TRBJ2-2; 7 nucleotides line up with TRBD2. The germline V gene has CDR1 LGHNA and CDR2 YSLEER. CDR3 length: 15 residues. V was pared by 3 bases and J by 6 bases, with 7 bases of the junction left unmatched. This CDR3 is CASSQLDAGAGELFF. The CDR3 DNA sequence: TGCGCCAGCAGCCAGCTGGACGCGGGGGCCGGGGAGCTGTTTTTT.

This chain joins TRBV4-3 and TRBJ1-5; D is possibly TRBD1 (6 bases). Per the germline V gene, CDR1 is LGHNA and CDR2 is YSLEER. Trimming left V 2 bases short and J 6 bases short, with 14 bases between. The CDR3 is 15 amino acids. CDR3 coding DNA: TGCGCCAGCAGCCAAATACCAGGGGCGATTCAGCCCCAGCATTTT. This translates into CASSQIPGAIQPQHF.

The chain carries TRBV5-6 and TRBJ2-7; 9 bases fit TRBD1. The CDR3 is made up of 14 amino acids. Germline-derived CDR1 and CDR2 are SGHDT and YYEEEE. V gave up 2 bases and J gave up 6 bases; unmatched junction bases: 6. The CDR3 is CASSLWDRVGEQYF. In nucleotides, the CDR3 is TGTGCCAGCAGCTTATGGGACAGGGTAGGCGAGCAGTACTTC.

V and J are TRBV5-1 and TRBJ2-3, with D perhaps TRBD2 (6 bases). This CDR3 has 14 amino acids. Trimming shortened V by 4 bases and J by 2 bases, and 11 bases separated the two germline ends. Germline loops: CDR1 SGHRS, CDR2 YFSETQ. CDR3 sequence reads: CASSIGEATDTQYF. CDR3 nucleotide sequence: TGCGCCAGCAGCATAGGGGAGGCCACAGATACGCAGTATTTT. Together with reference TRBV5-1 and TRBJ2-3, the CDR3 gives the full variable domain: KAGVTQTPRYLIKTRGQQVTLSCSPISGHRSVSWYQQTPGQGLQFLFEYFSETQRNKGNFPGRFSGRQFSNSRSEMNVSTLELGDSALYLCASSIGEATDTQYFGPGTRLTVL.

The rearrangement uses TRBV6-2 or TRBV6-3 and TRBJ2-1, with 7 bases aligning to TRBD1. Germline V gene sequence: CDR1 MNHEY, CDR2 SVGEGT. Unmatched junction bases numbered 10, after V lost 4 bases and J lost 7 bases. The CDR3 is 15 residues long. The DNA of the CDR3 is TGTGCCAGCAGTTCCGGGGACAGACCCGTTAATGAGCAGTTCTTC. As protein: CASSSGDRPVNEQFF.

This CDR3 reads CASSVGENQPQHF. For the CDR3, the DNA is TGTGCCAGCAGCGTTGGGGAGAATCAGCCCCAGCATTTT. The chain recombines TRBV7-3 with TRBJ1-5; the D is unclear. The CDR3 length is 13 residues. The germline gives CDR1 SGHTA, CDR2 FQGTGA. Trimming removed 5 bases at V and 4 bases at J, with 9 bases between.

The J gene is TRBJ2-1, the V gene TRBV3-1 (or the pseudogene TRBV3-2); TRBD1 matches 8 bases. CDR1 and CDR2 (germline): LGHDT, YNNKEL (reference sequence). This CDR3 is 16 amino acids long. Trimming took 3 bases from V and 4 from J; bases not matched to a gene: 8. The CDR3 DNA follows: TGTGCCAGCAGCCAGCCCCGGACAGGGCTGTACAATGAGCAGTTCTTC. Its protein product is CASSQPRTGLYNEQFF.

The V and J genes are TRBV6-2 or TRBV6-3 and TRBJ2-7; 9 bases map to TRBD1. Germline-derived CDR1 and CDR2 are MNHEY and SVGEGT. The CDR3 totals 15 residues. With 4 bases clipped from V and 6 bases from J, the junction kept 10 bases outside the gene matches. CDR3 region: CASSSPGQGNSEQYF. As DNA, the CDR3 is TGTGCCAGCAGTTCCCCAGGACAGGGGAACTCCGAGCAGTACTTC.

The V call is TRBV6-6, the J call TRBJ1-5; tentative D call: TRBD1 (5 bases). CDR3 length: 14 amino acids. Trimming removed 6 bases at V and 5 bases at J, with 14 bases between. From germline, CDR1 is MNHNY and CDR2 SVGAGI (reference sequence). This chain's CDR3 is CASSQRDRDQPQHF. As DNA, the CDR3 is TGTGCCAGCAGCCAGCGGGACCGAGATCAGCCCCAGCATTTT.

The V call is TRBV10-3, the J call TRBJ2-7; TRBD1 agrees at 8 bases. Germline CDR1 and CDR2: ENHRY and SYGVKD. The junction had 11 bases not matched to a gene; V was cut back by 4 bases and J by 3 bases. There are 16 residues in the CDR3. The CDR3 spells CAISGTLGTGVYEQYF. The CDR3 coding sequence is TGTGCCATCAGTGGGACACTTGGGACAGGAGTCTACGAGCAGTACTTC.

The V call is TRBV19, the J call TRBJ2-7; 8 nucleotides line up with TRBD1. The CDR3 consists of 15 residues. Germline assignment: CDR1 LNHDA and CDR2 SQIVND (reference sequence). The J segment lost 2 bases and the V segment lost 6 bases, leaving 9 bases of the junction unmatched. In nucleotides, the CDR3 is TGTGCCAGTAGGGCCCCAGGGGGCGCCGCCTACGAGCAGTACTTC. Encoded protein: CASRAPGGAAYEQYF.

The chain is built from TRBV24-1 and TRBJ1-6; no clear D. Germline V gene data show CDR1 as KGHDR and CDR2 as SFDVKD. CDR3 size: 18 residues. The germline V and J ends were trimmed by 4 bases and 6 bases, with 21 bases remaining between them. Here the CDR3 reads CATSETALVPKANSPLHF. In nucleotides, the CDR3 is TGTGCCACCAGTGAAACCGCGTTGGTCCCCAAAGCTAATTCACCCCTCCACTTT.

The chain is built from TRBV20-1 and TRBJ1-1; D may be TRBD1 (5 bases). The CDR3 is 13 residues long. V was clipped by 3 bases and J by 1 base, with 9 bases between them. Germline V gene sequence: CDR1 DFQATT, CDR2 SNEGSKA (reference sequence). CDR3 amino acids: CSASKDRNTEAFF. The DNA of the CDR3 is TGCAGTGCTAGTAAAGACAGGAACACTGAAGCTTTCTTT.

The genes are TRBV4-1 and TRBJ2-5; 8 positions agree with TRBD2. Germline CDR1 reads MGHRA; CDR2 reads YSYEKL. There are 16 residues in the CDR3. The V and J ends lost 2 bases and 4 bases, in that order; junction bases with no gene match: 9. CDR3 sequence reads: CASSQPPGSGRETQYF. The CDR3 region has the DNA TGCGCCAGCAGCCAACCCCCTGGGAGCGGGAGAGAGACCCAGTACTTC.

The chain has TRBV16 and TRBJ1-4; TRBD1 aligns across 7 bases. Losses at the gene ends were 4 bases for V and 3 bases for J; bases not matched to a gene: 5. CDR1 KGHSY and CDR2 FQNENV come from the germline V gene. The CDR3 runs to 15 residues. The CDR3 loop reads CASSLHRGANEKLFF. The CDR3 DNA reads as TGTGCCAGCAGCCTTCACAGGGGAGCTAATGAAAAACTGTTTTTT.

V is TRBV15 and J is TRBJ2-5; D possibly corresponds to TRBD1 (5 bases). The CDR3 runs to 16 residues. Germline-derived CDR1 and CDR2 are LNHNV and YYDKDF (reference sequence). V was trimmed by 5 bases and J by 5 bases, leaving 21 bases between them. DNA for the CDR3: TGTGCCACCAGCGGAAGGACACGCACGTTAAGGGAGACCCAGTACTTC. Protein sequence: CATSGRTRTLRETQYF. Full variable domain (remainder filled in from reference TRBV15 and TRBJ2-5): DAMVIQNPRYQVTQFGKPVTLSCSQTLNHNVMYWYQQKSSQAPKLLFHYYDKDFNNEADTPDNFQSRRPNTSFCFLDIRSPGLGDTAMYLCATSGRTRTLRETQYFGPGTRLLVL.